These 18 T cell receptor beta chains came from one sample sequenced in a study of T cells in Graves' hyperthyroidism and ophthalmopathy. The CDR3 regions of TCR beta were amplified from RNA transcripts. A first-round RT-PCR of the TCR CDR3 used the HTBI primer set. MiXCR, applied by TCRdb to the multiplex PCR reads, yields one record per CDR3 protein. The profile shows around 260,000 distinct CDR3 sequences, less than 30% of them singletons. The sample consisted of blood. These receptors were taken from a man in his forties or fifties with Graves' hyperthyroidism that later progressed to Graves' ophthalmopathy.

V is TRBV6-1 and J is TRBJ1-5, with D unresolved. V gave up 3 bases and J gave up 2 bases, with 11 bases separating them. This CDR3 spans 15 amino acids. Germline lookup yields CDR1 MNHNS and CDR2 SASEGT. CDR3 residues: CASSDLGFGNQPQHF. The DNA of the CDR3 is TGTGCCAGCAGTGATTTAGGGTTTGGCAATCAGCCCCAGCATTTT.

This chain links TRBV2 with TRBJ1-2; D is unresolved. Germline V gives CDR1 SNHLY, CDR2 FYNNEI. This CDR3 has 11 amino acids. The germline V and J ends were trimmed by 2 bases and 7 bases, with 5 bases remaining between them. For the CDR3, the DNA is TGTGCCAGCAGTGAACCCCCTGGCTACACCTTC. Translated, it gives CASSEPPGYTF.

V is TRBV30 and J is TRBJ2-2; unclear D gene. This CDR3 is 13 amino acids long. The germline V gene encodes CDR1 GTSNPN and CDR2 SVGIG (reference sequence). The V end lost 4 bases, the J end lost 5 bases, and 11 bases lay between the germline ends. This CDR3 is CAWNPLKTGELFF. The CDR3, as DNA: TGTGCCTGGAACCCATTGAAAACCGGGGAGCTGTTTTTT.

A few counts support this clonotype. The gene calls are TRBV20-1 and TRBJ1-5; TRBD1 is a possible D gene (5 bases). Germline V gene data show CDR1 as DFQATT and CDR2 as SNEGSKA (reference sequence). The CDR3 loop spans 13 amino acids. Trimming stripped 2 bases from V and 1 base from J, with 6 bases between. CDR3 loop: CSARKGSNQPQHF. DNA of the CDR3: TGCAGTGCTAGAAAGGGGAGCAATCAGCCCCAGCATTTT.

Ten or more counts support this clonotype. One end of the junction fails to match germline, which may point to a read error. The chain couples TRBV28 to TRBJ1-5; 8 bases line up with TRBD1. This CDR3 is 15 amino acids long. The germline gives CDR1 MDHEN, CDR2 SYDVKM. CDR3: CASMHPNRGNQLQHF. The CDR3 DNA reads TGTGCCAGCATGCATCCAAACAGGGGGAATCAGCTCCAGCATTTT.

The rearrangement uses TRBV6-1 and TRBJ2-5; 7 bases line up with TRBD1. The CDR3 sequence is 14 residues long. V was clipped by 3 bases and J by 5 bases; unmatched bases: 6. The germline CDR1 and CDR2 sequences are MNHNS and SASEGT. DNA for the CDR3: TGTGCCAGCAGTGACCGACAGGGTACGGAGACCCAGTACTTC. Its translation: CASSDRQGTETQYF.

This clonotype occurred many times. The genes are TRBV6-5 and TRBJ2-7; 9 bases map to TRBD1. The CDR3 is 13 residues long. V trimming: 9 bases; J trimming: 4 bases; junction bases outside the gene matches: 7. Germline CDR1 reads MNHEY; CDR2 reads SVGAGI. CDR3 sequence (DNA): TGTGCCAGTTCCTTGGACAGGGGTTACGAGCAGTACTTC. It specifies CASSLDRGYEQYF.

This clonotype was recorded many times. The chain employs TRBV20-1 and TRBJ2-6, with D tentatively TRBD1 (6 bases). Germline V lookup: CDR1 DFQATT, CDR2 SNEGSKA (reference sequence). The CDR3 sequence is 14 residues long. The germline V and J ends were trimmed by 3 bases and 4 bases, with 10 bases remaining between them. The CDR3 sequence is CSARAGAGANVLTF. The CDR3 nucleotides read TGCAGTGCTAGGGCAGGGGCCGGGGCCAACGTCCTGACTTTC.

This clonotype was counted many times. The J gene is TRBJ1-2, the V gene TRBV4-1; TRBD1 aligns across 8 bases. J lost 2 bases, V lost 3 bases, and 2 bases had no gene match. The CDR3 is made up of 14 amino acids. The V gene's germline CDR1 is MGHRA and CDR2 YSYEKL. The CDR3 sequence is CASSQPGGNYGYTF. The CDR3 coding sequence is TGCGCCAGCAGCCAGCCAGGGGGCAACTATGGCTACACCTTC.

The chain combines TRBV6-5 with TRBJ2-3; no clear D gene. Per germline, CDR1 MNHEY and CDR2 SVGAGI. The CDR3 runs 12 residues. V lost 4 bases to trimming and J lost 6 bases, with 8 bases between them. CDR3 amino acids: CASSWVGDTQYF. The CDR3, as DNA: TGTGCCAGCAGTTGGGTAGGGGATACGCAGTATTTT.

This clonotype was seen ten or more times. The chain carries TRBV20-1 and TRBJ1-5; no reliable D call. The CDR3 runs to 12 residues. CDR1 and CDR2 from the germline V gene are DFQATT and SNEGSKA (reference sequence). With 3 bases removed from V and 7 bases from J, the gap between germline ends came to 10 bases. The CDR3 here is CSAREGQQPQHF. The CDR3 coding sequence is TGCAGTGCTAGGGAAGGGCAACAGCCCCAGCATTTT.

This clonotype has a count of ten or more. The gene calls are TRBV4-1 and TRBJ1-5, with D perhaps TRBD1 (6 bases). Per the germline V gene, CDR1 is MGHRA and CDR2 is YSYEKL. The CDR3 runs 15 residues. Trimming pared 5 bases from V and 6 bases from J, leaving 17 bases between. CDR3 bases: TGCGCCAGCAGCTACCGGGACATAGACGGTCAGCCCCAGCATTTT. Translating it yields CASSYRDIDGQPQHF.

This clonotype appeared many times. J is TRBJ1-1 and V is TRBV10-3; D might be TRBD1 (6 bases). This CDR3 has 11 residues. V was trimmed by 9 bases and J by 5 bases, leaving 10 bases between them. The germline gives CDR1 ENHRY, CDR2 SYGVKD. CDR3 nucleotides: TGTGCCATTAGAGGGGGAACTGAAGCTTTCTTT. Protein product: CAIRGGTEAFF.

The sample holds many counts of this clonotype. The chain couples TRBV27 to TRBJ1-5; D gene uncertain. Germline V CDR1 and CDR2: MNHEY, SMNVEV (reference sequence). The V and J ends lost 0 bases and 5 bases respectively, with 5 bases between them. This CDR3 spans 13 amino acids. The CDR3 region is CASSLSSHQPQHF. DNA for the CDR3: TGTGCCAGCAGTTTATCGTCCCATCAGCCCCAGCATTTT.

This clonotype was seen a single time. V usage is TRBV30 and J usage is TRBJ2-2; no firm D call. There are 13 residues in the CDR3. Germline loops: CDR1 GTSNPN, CDR2 SVGIG (reference sequence). The V and J ends lost 0 bases and 1 base respectively, with 3 bases between them. For the CDR3, the DNA is TGTGCCTGGAGTGTTCAGAACACCGGGGAGCTGTTTTTT. It specifies CAWSVQNTGELFF.

In its sample, this clonotype was seen many times. The chain combines TRBV12-3 or TRBV12-4 with TRBJ2-7; possible D gene TRBD2, 7 bases. V was trimmed by 2 bases and J by 3 bases, leaving 17 bases between them. The CDR3 has 16 amino acids. This CDR3 reads CASSLTGGGVSYEQYF. CDR3 in DNA: TGTGCCAGCAGTTTAACGGGGGGCGGGGTCAGCTACGAGCAGTACTTC.

The V call is TRBV28, the J call TRBJ2-7; TRBD1 aligns across 10 bases. The CDR3 runs 15 residues. V was clipped by 9 bases and J by 1 base; unmatched bases: 9. Germline values: CDR1 MDHEN, CDR2 SYDVKM. CDR3 in amino acids: CASEPPGQGSYEQYF. The CDR3 nucleotides read TGTGCCAGTGAACCCCCGGGACAGGGGTCCTACGAGCAGTACTTC. The full variable domain, rest sourced from reference TRBV28 and TRBJ2-7, is DVKVTQSSRYLVKRTGEKVFLECVQDMDHENMFWYRQDPGLGLRLIYFSYDVKMKEKGDIPEGYSVSREKKERFSLILESASTNQTSMYLCASEPPGQGSYEQYFGPGTRLTVT.

The rearrangement uses TRBV6-2 or TRBV6-3 and TRBJ1-1, with a weak D call TRBD1 (5 bases). The CDR3 totals 16 residues. V lost 2 bases and J lost 3, with 16 bases in between. The germline gives CDR1 MNHEY, CDR2 SVGEGT. Written as DNA, the CDR3 is TGTGCCAGCAGTTACCTACGGGGCTTGGGCGACACTGAAGCTTTCTTT. Amino acids: CASSYLRGLGDTEAFF.